The subject of this entry is one T cell receptor beta chain. Since a much larger clone is just one base distant, this may be a read error. CDR3 regions of TCR beta were amplified from RNA transcripts. RT-PCR in the first round used HTBI primers; a second-round multiplex PCR followed. TCRdb re-derived calls from the multiplex PCR reads in MiXCR, one entry per CDR3 protein. The data show about 410,000 distinct CDR3 sequences, with about 18% seen just once and roughly 1.6% held by the top ten. These data originate in a study of Graves' ophthalmopathy and Graves' hyperthyroidism. Germline V gives CDR1 KGHDR, CDR2 SFDVKD. The CDR3 has 16 amino acids.

This chain joins TRBV24-1 and TRBJ1-1, with TRBD1 identical over 8 bases. The sequencing sample was made of peripheral blood. This sequence was found in a woman younger than 35 with Graves' ophthalmopathy. The CDR3 region is CATGDSRRGPDTEAFF. The CDR3 nucleotides are TGTGCCACCGGTGATTCCCGCAGGGGGCCAGACACTGAAGCTTTCTTT.